This TCR beta chain was sequenced for a study of blood T cell repertoires in COVID-19. On the study more broadly: Acute-phase and convalescent COVID-19 samples originated in the United States, Italy and Spain. The cDNA or gDNA used as material had been derived from T cells, B-cell-depleted T cells, or PBMCs.

With 5 bases removed from V and 2 bases from J, the gap between germline ends came to 13 bases. There are 15 residues in the CDR3. The V gene's germline CDR1 is SGHTA and CDR2 FQGNSA. Authors' analysis steps: The authors estimated nucleated cell counts from reference gene primer amplification. TCRdb's table, derived via immunoSEQ multiplex PCR, lists solely in-frame clones and lacks some. That table is the source of V, J and clone size, and D and trimming were worked out from the DNA. Found here are approximately 180,000 clones, around 87% of them singletons; the top ten hold around 2.5%. The TCR originated in a man aged 35 to 55 with active or convalescent COVID-19. V usage is TRBV7-2 and J usage is TRBJ1-5; D gene unclear. Sample: peripheral blood. Here the CDR3 reads CASSLRVNGNQPQHF. CDR3 nucleotides: TGTGCCAGCAGCCTCCGGGTAAACGGCAATCAGCCCCAGCATTTT.